These 2 T cell receptor beta chains were sequenced from one sample in a study of blood T cell repertoires in COVID-19. Using immunoSEQ multiplex PCR, the repertoire was profiled, and TCRdb retains in-frame clones only, with some absent. The sample consists of over 450,000 clones, 85% to 90% of them appearing once. Sequencing was performed on peripheral blood. The source is a woman aged 50 to 65 with COVID-19, enrolled during active disease.

The chain links TRBV7-2 to TRBJ2-1; 10 bases line up with TRBD2. The CDR3 totals 15 residues. Per the germline V gene, CDR1 is SGHTA and CDR2 is FQGNSA. Germline trimming cut 3 bases from V and 9 bases from J; bases unmatched to any gene: 8. The CDR3 loop is CASSFISGGQGEQFF. CDR3 bases: TGTGCCAGCAGCTTTATTAGCGGGGGGCAGGGTGAGCAGTTCTTC.

This rearrangement joins TRBV4-2 to TRBJ1-1; no firm D call. The germline CDR1 and CDR2 sequences are LGHNA and YNFKEQ. V lost 0 bases and J 0 bases, leaving 14 bases between the germline ends. This CDR3 is built from 17 residues. CDR3 sequence: CASSQEGRVPMNTEAFF. The CDR3 DNA follows: TGTGCCAGCAGCCAAGAGGGGAGGGTTCCCATGAACACTGAAGCTTTCTTT.